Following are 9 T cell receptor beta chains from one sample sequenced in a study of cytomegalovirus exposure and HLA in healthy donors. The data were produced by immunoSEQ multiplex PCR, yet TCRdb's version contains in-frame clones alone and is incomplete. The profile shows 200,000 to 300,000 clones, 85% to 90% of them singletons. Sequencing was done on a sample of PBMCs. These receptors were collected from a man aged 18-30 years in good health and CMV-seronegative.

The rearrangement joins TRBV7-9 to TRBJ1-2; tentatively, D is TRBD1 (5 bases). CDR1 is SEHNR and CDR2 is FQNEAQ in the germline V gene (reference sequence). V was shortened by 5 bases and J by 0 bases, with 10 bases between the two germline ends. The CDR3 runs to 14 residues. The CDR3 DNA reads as TGTGCCAGCAGCCTACGACAGACTAACTATGGCTACACCTTC. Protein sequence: CASSLRQTNYGYTF.

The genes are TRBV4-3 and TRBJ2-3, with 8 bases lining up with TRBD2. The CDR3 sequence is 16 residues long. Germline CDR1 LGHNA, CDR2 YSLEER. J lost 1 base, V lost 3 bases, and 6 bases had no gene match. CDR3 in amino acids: CASSQTGTRGTDTQYF. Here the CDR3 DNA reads TGCGCCAGCAGCCAGACCGGGACTAGAGGCACAGATACGCAGTATTTT.

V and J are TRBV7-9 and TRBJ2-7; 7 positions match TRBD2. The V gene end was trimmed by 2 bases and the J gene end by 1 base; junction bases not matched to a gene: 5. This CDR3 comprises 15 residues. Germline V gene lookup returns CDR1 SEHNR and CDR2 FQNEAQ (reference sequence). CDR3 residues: CASSLSRTRSYEQYF. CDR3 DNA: TGTGCCAGCAGCTTAAGCAGGACTAGATCCTACGAGCAGTACTTC.

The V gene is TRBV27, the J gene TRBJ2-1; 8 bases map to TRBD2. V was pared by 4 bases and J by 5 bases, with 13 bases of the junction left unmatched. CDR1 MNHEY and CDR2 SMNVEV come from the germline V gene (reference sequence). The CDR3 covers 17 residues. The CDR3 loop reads CASSSRSRRGAHNEQFF. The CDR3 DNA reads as TGTGCCAGCAGTTCGAGGTCGCGGCGGGGGGCCCACAATGAGCAGTTCTTC.

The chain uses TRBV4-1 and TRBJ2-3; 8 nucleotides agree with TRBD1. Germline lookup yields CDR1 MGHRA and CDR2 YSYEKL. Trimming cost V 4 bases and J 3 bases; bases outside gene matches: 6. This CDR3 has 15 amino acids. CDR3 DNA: TGCGCCAGCAGCCCCCGGCAGGGGGCTACAGATACGCAGTATTTT. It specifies CASSPRQGATDTQYF.

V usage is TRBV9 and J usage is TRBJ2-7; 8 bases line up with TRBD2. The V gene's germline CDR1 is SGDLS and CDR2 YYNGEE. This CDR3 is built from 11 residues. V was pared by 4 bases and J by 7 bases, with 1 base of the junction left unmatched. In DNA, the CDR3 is TGTGCCAGCAGCCGGGAGGGGGAGCAGTACTTC. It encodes CASSREGEQYF.

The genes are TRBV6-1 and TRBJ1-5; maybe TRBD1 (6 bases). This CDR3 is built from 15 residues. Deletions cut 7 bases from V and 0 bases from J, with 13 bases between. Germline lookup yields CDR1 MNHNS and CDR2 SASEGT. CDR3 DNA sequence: TGTGCCAGCAAACCCCGGGACACTAGCAATCAGCCCCAGCATTTT. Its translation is CASKPRDTSNQPQHF.

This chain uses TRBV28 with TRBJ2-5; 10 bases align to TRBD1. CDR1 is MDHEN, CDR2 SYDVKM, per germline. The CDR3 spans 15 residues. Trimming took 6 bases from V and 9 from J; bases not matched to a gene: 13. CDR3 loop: CASSAPGQGSFSQYF. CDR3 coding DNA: TGTGCCAGCAGCGCCCCGGGACAGGGGTCGTTTTCCCAGTACTTC.

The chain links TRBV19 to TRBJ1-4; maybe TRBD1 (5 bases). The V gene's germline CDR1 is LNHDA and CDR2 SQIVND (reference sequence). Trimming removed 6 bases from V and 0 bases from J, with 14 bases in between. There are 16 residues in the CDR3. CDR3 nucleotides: TGTGCCAGTAGGCGGGACGCCATTGCAACTAATGAAAAACTGTTTTTT. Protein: CASRRDAIATNEKLFF.